This T cell receptor (beta chain) was recorded in a study of cytomegalovirus exposure and HLA in healthy donors. The PCR was carried out with 60 Vbeta primers and 13 Jbeta primers. The assay was immunoSEQ multiplex PCR, and TCRdb's table has in-frame clones only and misses some. Recorded for this sample: over 40,000 clones. With 4 bases clipped from V and 5 bases from J, the junction kept 13 bases outside the gene matches. CDR3 size: 17 residues. From germline, CDR1 is SGHRS and CDR2 YFSETQ. The sequence was collected from a woman between 35 and 50 years old in good health and CMV-seronegative. The chain carries TRBV5-1 and TRBJ2-3, with 10 bases fitting TRBD2. Material: PBMCs. The CDR3 protein is CASSVAATSGEGDTQYF. The CDR3 DNA sequence: TGCGCCAGCAGCGTGGCCGCCACTAGCGGGGAGGGAGATACGCAGTATTTT. Filled out from reference TRBV5-1 and TRBJ2-3, the complete variable domain reads KAGVTQTPRYLIKTRGQQVTLSCSPISGHRSVSWYQQTPGQGLQFLFEYFSETQRNKGNFPGRFSGRQFSNSRSEMNVSTLELGDSALYLCASSVAATSGEGDTQYFGPGTRLTVL.